Detailed here is one T cell receptor beta chain. The antigen is unknown. TCRdb keeps only in-frame clones here, not all; method: immunoSEQ multiplex PCR. The data show tens of thousands of clones, 90% to 95% seen once. These data belong to a study of graft-versus-host responses after intestinal transplantation. The sequence was obtained from a human donor who was the organ donor for an intestinal transplant. Specimen: unstimulated CD8+ T cells sorted from spleen or lymph node cells, collected before transplant.

In nucleotides, the CDR3 is TGTGCCAGGTCTCGGGTACTCGCAACCTACGAGCAGTACTTC. Translating gives CARSRVLATYEQYF. This chain uses TRBV6-7 with TRBJ2-7; D remains ambiguous. TRBV6-7 is noted as an ORF with a role that remains uncertain. CDR3 length equals 14 residues. The germline V and J ends were trimmed by 9 bases and 2 bases, with 17 bases remaining between them.